The 15 T cell receptor beta chains in this list originate from one sample, sequenced in a study of shared clonotypes between healthy human individuals. Repertoires were generated with immunoSEQ multiplex PCR, while TCRdb's copy carries only in-frame clones and drops some. The sample lists under 650,000 clones, less than 96% occurring once. The sequencing input was naive CD4+ T cells sorted from blood. Subset: CD45RA+ positively selected. The source is a woman younger than 45 in good health.

The gene calls are TRBV18 and TRBJ2-3, with TRBD2 as a possible D gene (6 bases). Deletions cut 2 bases from V and 0 bases from J, with 24 bases between. The CDR3 is 20 amino acids. Germline CDR1 reads KGHSH; CDR2 reads LQKENI. Here the CDR3 DNA reads TGTGCCAGCTCACCATCTCCGAGCGGGCAAACAGAAACTAGCACAGATACGCAGTATTTT. Protein product: CASSPSPSGQTETSTDTQYF.

This clone was counted a single time. In DNA, the CDR3 is TGTGCCAGCAGCTTAGAGCTACGGGGGGGGCAGGCCGAAAACATTCAGTACTTC. This encodes CASSLELRGGQAENIQYF. The chain couples TRBV7-8 to TRBJ2-4; 8 bases map to TRBD2. The germline V gene has CDR1 SGHVS and CDR2 FQNEAQ. Trimming removed 1 base from V and 5 bases from J; junction bases left unmatched: 13. The CDR3 consists of 18 residues.

The chain employs TRBV30 and TRBJ2-3, with 12 bases fitting TRBD2. With 1 base clipped from V and 5 bases from J, the junction kept 7 bases outside the gene matches. The germline V gene encodes CDR1 GTSNPN and CDR2 SVGIG (reference sequence). The CDR3 runs to 16 residues. The CDR3 DNA sequence: TGTGCCTGGAGTGAGGAGAGACTAGCGGGAGTAGATACGCAGTATTTT. Amino acid sequence: CAWSEERLAGVDTQYF.

This chain links TRBV5-5 with TRBJ2-7; TRBD1 is a possible D gene (6 bases). The CDR3 consists of 13 residues. Trimming shortened V by 6 bases and J by 4 bases, and 14 bases separated the two germline ends. CDR1 is SGHKS and CDR2 is YYEKEE in the germline V gene (reference sequence). This chain's CDR3 is CASTRDIGYEQYF. The CDR3 DNA is TGTGCCAGCACCCGGGACATTGGTTACGAGCAGTACTTC.

Only one count was recorded for this clone. The chain joins TRBV4-1 to TRBJ2-7; TRBD1 matches 7 bases. This CDR3 has 17 amino acids. V gave up 1 base and J gave up 4 bases; unmatched junction bases: 13. Germline V CDR1 and CDR2: MGHRA, YSYEKL. CDR3 sequence reads: CASSQALIGDREYEQYF. CDR3 nucleotide sequence: TGCGCCAGCAGCCAAGCCTTAATTGGAGACAGGGAGTACGAGCAGTACTTC.

The table lists this clone with a count of one. The rearrangement joins TRBV30 to TRBJ2-5; D possibly corresponds to TRBD2 (6 bases). The J call may be faulty, since TRBJ2-7 better matches the DNA end. CDR1 and CDR2 from the germline V gene are GTSNPN and SVGIG (reference sequence). CDR3 size: 11 residues. DNA for the CDR3: TGTGCCTGGAGCGGGAGCTACGAGCAGTACTTC. Amino acid sequence: CAWSGSYEQYF.

The V and J genes are TRBV28 and TRBJ2-4; tentative D call: TRBD1 (5 bases). There are 14 residues in the CDR3. The germline gives CDR1 MDHEN, CDR2 SYDVKM. V lost 4 bases and J lost 8, with 15 bases in between. The CDR3 region is CASSSHPQGDIQYF. For the CDR3, the DNA is TGTGCCAGCAGTTCCCATCCCCAAGGGGACATTCAGTACTTC.

The V and J genes are TRBV30 and TRBJ1-1; the D is unclear. CDR3 size: 11 residues. The germline V and J ends were trimmed by 5 bases and 7 bases, with 11 bases remaining between them. Germline-derived CDR1 and CDR2 are GTSNPN and SVGIG (reference sequence). The CDR3 DNA reads as TGTGCCTGGGGTCCCCGAGGTGAAGCTTTCTTT. Encoded protein: CAWGPRGEAFF.

For the CDR3, the DNA is TGTGCCAGCGGACTAGCGGGAGACGAGCAGTACTTC. Its protein product is CASGLAGDEQYF. The chain joins TRBV10-3 to TRBJ2-7, with 13 bases lining up with TRBD2. Trimming took 10 bases from V and 5 from J; bases not matched to a gene: 2. The CDR3 runs 12 residues. Germline CDR1 reads ENHRY; CDR2 reads SYGVKD.

The table lists this clone with a count of one. J is TRBJ1-1 and V is TRBV6-1; possible D gene TRBD1, 5 bases. The length of the CDR3 is 15 residues. CDR1 is MNHNS, CDR2 SASEGT, per germline. Deletions cut 4 bases from V and 3 bases from J, with 15 bases between. The CDR3 sequence: CASSARPGRDTEAFF. CDR3 in DNA: TGTGCCAGCAGTGCGCGACCAGGGAGAGACACTGAAGCTTTCTTT.

This clone showed up just once. The V and J genes are TRBV27 and TRBJ2-1; 10 bases fit TRBD2. Trimming removed 4 bases from V and 8 bases from J; junction bases left unmatched: 8. CDR3 length equals 15 residues. Germline lookup yields CDR1 MNHEY and CDR2 SMNVEV (reference sequence). The CDR3: CASSSAGGPSHEQFF. The CDR3, as DNA: TGTGCCAGCAGTTCAGCGGGAGGGCCGTCGCATGAGCAGTTCTTC.

J is TRBJ1-3 and V is TRBV18, with D maybe TRBD1 (6 bases). Trimming stripped 5 bases from V and 3 bases from J, with 11 bases between. The CDR3 has 14 amino acids. CDR1 and CDR2 from the germline V gene are KGHSH and LQKENI. CDR3 sequence reads: CASSYRVDGNTIYF. CDR3 in DNA: TGTGCCAGCTCATACAGGGTGGATGGAAACACCATATATTTT.

Comments on this clone: Distinct nucleotide sequences in the sample also encode this CDR3. The V call is TRBV21-1, the J call TRBJ2-7; the table's D call of TRBD1 was not tested on the DNA. TRBV21-1 is flagged as a pseudogene. The length of the CDR3 is 14 residues. In nucleotides, the CDR3 is TGTGCCAGCAGCAATAATCAGGGCACCTACGAGCAGTACTTT. This translates into CASSNNQGTYEQYF.

The chain is built from TRBV11-2 and TRBJ2-5; D gene uncertain. Trimming cost V 1 base and J 4 bases, with 7 bases left between them. This CDR3 contains 13 residues. Looked up from germline, CDR1 is SGHAT and CDR2 is FQNNGV. CDR3 residues: CASSLGSLETQYF. The CDR3 DNA reads TGTGCCAGCAGCTTAGGGTCCTTAGAGACCCAGTACTTC.

A note on this clone: This specimen includes other DNA sequences encoding the same CDR3. V gene TRBV18 combines with J gene TRBJ2-7, with 8 bases matching TRBD1. The CDR3 spans 14 residues. Trimming took 4 bases from V and 1 from J; bases not matched to a gene: 3. Germline V gene sequence: CDR1 KGHSH, CDR2 LQKENI. DNA for the CDR3: TGTGCCAGCTCACTCCGGGACAGGTCCTACGAGCAGTACTTC. Its translation is CASSLRDRSYEQYF.